One TCR beta chain is described in this entry. These data are taken from a study of shared clonotypes between healthy human individuals. Study as a whole: Donors were two women and three men aged 18 to 49.

The protocol was immunoSEQ multiplex PCR, while the TCRdb copy is restricted to in-frame clones and leaves out a portion. The table has a few million clones, approximately 90% seen once. CDR1 SGHDN and CDR2 FVKESK come from the germline V gene. There are 13 residues in the CDR3. V dropped 0 bases and J dropped 9 bases, with 12 bases sitting between them. Investigators divided CD4+ cells into CD45RA+ naive and CD45RA-negative memory subsets. The sequence came from a young man in good health. Some clones in this sample may be carry-over from other donors' samples. The source material was naive CD4+ T cells from PBMCs. Subset here: CD45RA+ positively selected. The chain combines TRBV14 with TRBJ2-7; a weak D match, TRBD2 (5 bases). CDR3 in amino acids: CASSQDRAAGQYF. CDR3 in DNA: TGTGCCAGCAGCCAAGACCGGGCCGCGGGGCAGTACTTC.